This T cell receptor (beta chain) was sequenced for a study of CD8+ T cells in alopecia areata. Study results and limitations: Whether baseline CD8+ expansion is linked to response remains uncertain, given a single nonresponder. A large proportion of expanded lesional clones were detected persisting in scalp and blood during tofacitinib.

This clone appeared a few times. Its antigen is not known. The treatment here: oral pan-JAK inhibitor, 5-10 mg twice daily. PBMCs yielded sorted CD4+ and CD8+ T cells. It was cDNA, reverse transcribed from extracted RNA, that served as the sequencing template. Sequencing was performed with immunoSEQ multiplex PCR; in TCRdb, only in-frame clones are kept and a portion is missing. The table includes under 200,000 clones, roughly two thirds detected once. Per germline, CDR1 SGHTA and CDR2 FQGNSA. The length of the CDR3 is 13 residues. Trimming removed 3 bases from V and 14 bases from J; junction bases left unmatched: 8.

The sequence was obtained from a human donor with alopecia areata. The sample here was CD4+ T cells sorted from blood, taken at week 4, from a patient treated with tofacitinib. V is TRBV7-2 and J is TRBJ1-3, with TRBD1 matching over 9 bases. The CDR3 here is CASSLGYRDRVYF. Written as DNA, the CDR3 is TGTGCCAGCAGCTTGGGATACCGGGACAGGGTATATTTT.